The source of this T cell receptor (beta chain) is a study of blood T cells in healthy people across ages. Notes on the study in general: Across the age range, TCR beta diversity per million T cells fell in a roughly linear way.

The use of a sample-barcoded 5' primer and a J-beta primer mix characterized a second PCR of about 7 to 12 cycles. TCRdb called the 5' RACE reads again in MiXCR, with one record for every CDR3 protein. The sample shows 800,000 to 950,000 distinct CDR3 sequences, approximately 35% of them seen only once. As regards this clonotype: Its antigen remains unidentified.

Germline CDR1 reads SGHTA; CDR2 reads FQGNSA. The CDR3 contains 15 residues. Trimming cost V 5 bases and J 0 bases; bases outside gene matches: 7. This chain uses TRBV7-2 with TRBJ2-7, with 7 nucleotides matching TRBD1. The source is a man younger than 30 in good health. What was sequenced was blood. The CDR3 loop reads CASSDGTASSYEQYF. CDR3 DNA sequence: TGTGCCAGCAGCGACGGGACAGCGAGCTCCTACGAGCAGTACTTC.